This TCR beta chain is from a study of blood T cell repertoires in COVID-19. As for the study in general: COVID-19 samples, acute and convalescent, were from the United States, Italy and Spain.

As processed by the authors: Reference gene primer amplification gave estimated nucleated cell counts. TCRdb's table, derived via immunoSEQ multiplex PCR, lists solely in-frame clones and lacks some. That table supplies the V and J calls and clone size; D and trimming were determined from the DNA. Among approximately 64,000 clones listed, roughly 90% were seen once. Germline V gene sequence: CDR1 KGHSH, CDR2 LQKENI. There are 13 residues in the CDR3. This clone was counted once. Germline and junction disagree at one end, which may indicate a read error. What was sequenced was peripheral blood. V and J are TRBV18 and TRBJ2-7; 7 bases map to TRBD1. The sequence was collected from a man between 65 and 79 years old with acute or convalescent COVID-19. The CDR3 is CASSATQGENPLF. The CDR3 coding sequence is TGTGCCAGCTCAGCGACTCAGGGGGAGAACCCCCTTTTC. The full variable domain, its missing parts supplied by reference TRBV18 and TRBJ2-7, is NAGVMQNPRHLVRRRGQEARLRCSPMKGHSHVYWYRQLPEEGLKFMVYLQKENIIDESGMPKERFSAEFPKEGPSILRIQQVVRGDSAAYFCASSATQGENPLFGPGTRLTVT.